One and the same sample provided the 8 T cell receptor beta chains below, sequenced in a study of T cells after posttransplantation cyclophosphamide. The method was immunoSEQ multiplex PCR; TCRdb's version includes in-frame clones alone and lacks a portion of them. The table lists tens of thousands of clones, approximately 73% of them singletons. Sequenced sample: memory CD4+ T cells sorted from PBMCs. These receptors were collected from a woman aged 60 to 75 in good health, CMV-negative, and a related stem cell transplant donor.

The chain combines TRBV7-2 with TRBJ1-1; tentatively, D is TRBD1 (6 bases). CDR3 length equals 15 residues. V was trimmed by 2 bases and J by 1 base, leaving 11 bases between them. Germline V gives CDR1 SGHTA, CDR2 FQGNSA. As DNA, the CDR3 is TGTGCCAGCAGCTTATTGAGGACAGAGAACACTGAAGCTTTCTTT. This encodes CASSLLRTENTEAFF.

This clone was counted only a few times. V gene TRBV4-1 combines with J gene TRBJ2-5; 10 nucleotides agree with TRBD1. V dropped 6 bases and J dropped 5; count of bases not matched to a gene: 9. The CDR3 extends over 15 amino acids. The germline V gene encodes CDR1 MGHRA and CDR2 YSYEKL. The CDR3, as DNA: TGCGCCAGCAGTAGGACAGGGGGTTCTTACGAGACCCAGTACTTC. Amino acid sequence: CASSRTGGSYETQYF.

The V call is TRBV5-4, the J call TRBJ2-7; 15 nucleotides agree with TRBD2. V dropped 4 bases and J dropped 7; count of bases not matched to a gene: 9. CDR1 and CDR2 (germline): SGHNT, YYREEE (reference sequence). The CDR3 is 16 residues long. CDR3 sequence (DNA): TGTGCCAGCAGCCTACGGACCGGGACTAGCGGGGGGGAGCAGTACTTC. Protein: CASSLRTGTSGGEQYF.

The chain carries TRBV6-5 and TRBJ2-7, with TRBD1 as a possible D gene (5 bases). V was trimmed by 6 bases and J by 5 bases, leaving 8 bases between them. This CDR3 is 11 amino acids long. CDR1 and CDR2 from the germline V gene are MNHEY and SVGAGI. This CDR3 is CASRLRDEQYF. CDR3 bases: TGTGCCAGCAGACTCAGGGACGAGCAGTACTTC.

This rearrangement joins TRBV23-1 to TRBJ2-1, with D maybe TRBD1 (5 bases). TRBV23-1 is reported as an ORF; its role is uncertain. The CDR3 spans 16 residues. V was clipped by 6 bases and J by 1 base, with 16 bases between them. CDR3 loop: CASRPWWKGSYNEQFF. The CDR3 DNA is TGCGCCAGCAGGCCTTGGTGGAAGGGGTCCTACAATGAGCAGTTCTTC.

This clone appeared once. The rearrangement joins TRBV7-9 to TRBJ1-2, with 7 bases lining up with TRBD1. The trim removed 5 bases at V and 2 bases at J, leaving 5 bases unmatched. CDR3 length equals 14 residues. Germline CDR1 SEHNR, CDR2 FQNEAQ (reference sequence). CDR3 residues: CASSRGQSNYGYTF. The DNA of the CDR3 is TGTGCCAGCAGCCGGGGACAGTCAAACTATGGCTACACCTTC.

The chain has TRBV28 and TRBJ1-1; D uncertain. Deletions cut 1 base from V and 4 bases from J, with 13 bases between. Germline CDR1 MDHEN, CDR2 SYDVKM. The CDR3 runs to 15 residues. CDR3 amino acids: CASSLSSGYSTEAFF. In nucleotides, the CDR3 is TGTGCCAGCAGTTTATCGTCGGGGTATAGCACTGAAGCTTTCTTT. The full variable domain, completed using reference TRBV28 and TRBJ1-1, is DVKVTQSSRYLVKRTGEKVFLECVQDMDHENMFWYRQDPGLGLRLIYFSYDVKMKEKGDIPEGYSVSREKKERFSLILESASTNQTSMYLCASSLSSGYSTEAFFGQGTRLTVV.

The J gene is TRBJ1-5, the V gene TRBV2, with 11 bases aligning to TRBD1. Germline V CDR1 and CDR2: SNHLY, FYNNEI. The J segment lost 8 bases and the V segment lost 6 bases, leaving 6 bases of the junction unmatched. The CDR3 consists of 14 residues. CDR3 region: CASSGDRGTEPQHF. The CDR3 bases are TGTGCCAGCAGCGGGGACAGGGGGACAGAGCCCCAGCATTTT.